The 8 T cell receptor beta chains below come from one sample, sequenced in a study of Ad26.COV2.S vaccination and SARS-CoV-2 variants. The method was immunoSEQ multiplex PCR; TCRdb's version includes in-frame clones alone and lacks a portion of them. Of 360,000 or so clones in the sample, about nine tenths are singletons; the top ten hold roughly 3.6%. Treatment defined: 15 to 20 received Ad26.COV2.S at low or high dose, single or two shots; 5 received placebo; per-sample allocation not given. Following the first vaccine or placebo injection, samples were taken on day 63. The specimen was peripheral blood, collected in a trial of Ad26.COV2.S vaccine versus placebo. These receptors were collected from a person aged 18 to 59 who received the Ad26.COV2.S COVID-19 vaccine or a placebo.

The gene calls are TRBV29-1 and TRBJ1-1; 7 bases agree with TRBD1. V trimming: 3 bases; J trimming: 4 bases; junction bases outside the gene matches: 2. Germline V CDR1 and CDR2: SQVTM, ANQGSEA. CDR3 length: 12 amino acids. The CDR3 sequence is CSVDRGGTEAFF. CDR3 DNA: TGCAGCGTTGACAGGGGGGGCACTGAAGCTTTCTTT.

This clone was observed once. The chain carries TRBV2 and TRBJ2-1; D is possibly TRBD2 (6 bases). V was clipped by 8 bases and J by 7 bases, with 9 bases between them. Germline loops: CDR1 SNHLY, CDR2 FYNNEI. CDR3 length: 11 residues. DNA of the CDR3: TGTGCCAGCTGGGCGGGGAATGAGCAGTTCTTC. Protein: CASWAGNEQFF. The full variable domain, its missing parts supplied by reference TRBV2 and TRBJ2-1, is EPEVTQTPSHQVTQMGQEVILRCVPISNHLYFYWYRQILGQKVEFLVSFYNNEISEKSEIFDDQFSVERPDGSNFTLKIRSTKLEDSAMYFCASWAGNEQFFGPGTRLTVL.

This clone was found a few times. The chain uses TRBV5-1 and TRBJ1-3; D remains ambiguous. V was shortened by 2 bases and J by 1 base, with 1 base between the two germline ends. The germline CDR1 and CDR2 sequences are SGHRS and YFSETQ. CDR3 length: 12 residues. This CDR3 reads CASSLSGNTIYF. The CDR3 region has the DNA TGCGCCAGCAGCTTATCTGGAAACACCATATATTTT.

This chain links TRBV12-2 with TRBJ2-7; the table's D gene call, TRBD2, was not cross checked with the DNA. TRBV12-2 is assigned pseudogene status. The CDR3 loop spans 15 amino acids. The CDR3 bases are TGTGCAAGTCGCTTAGCCGGGGGAACCCGGGACGAGCAGTACTTC. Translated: CASRLAGGTRDEQYF.

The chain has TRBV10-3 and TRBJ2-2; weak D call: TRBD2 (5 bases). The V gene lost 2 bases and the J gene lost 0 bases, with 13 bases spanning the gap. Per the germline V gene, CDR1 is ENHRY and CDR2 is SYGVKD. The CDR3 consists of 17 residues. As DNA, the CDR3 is TGTGCCATCAGTGAGCGGGGTGGGCAGGCGAACACCGGGGAGCTGTTTTTT. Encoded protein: CAISERGGQANTGELFF.

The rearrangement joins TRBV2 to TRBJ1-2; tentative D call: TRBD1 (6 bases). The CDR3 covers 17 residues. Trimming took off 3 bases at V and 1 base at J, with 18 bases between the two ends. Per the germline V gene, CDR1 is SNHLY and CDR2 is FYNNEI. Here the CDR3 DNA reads TGTGCCAGCAGTGATGTGGTTGGGGGCAGGGATAACTATGGCTACACCTTC. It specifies CASSDVVGGRDNYGYTF.

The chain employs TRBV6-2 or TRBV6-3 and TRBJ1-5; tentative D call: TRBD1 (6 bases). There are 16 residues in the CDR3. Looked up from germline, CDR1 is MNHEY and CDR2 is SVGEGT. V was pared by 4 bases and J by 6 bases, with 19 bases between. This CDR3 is CASSSPGTTYGQPQHF. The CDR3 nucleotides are TGTGCCAGCAGTTCTCCCGGGACAACCTATGGTCAGCCCCAGCATTTT.

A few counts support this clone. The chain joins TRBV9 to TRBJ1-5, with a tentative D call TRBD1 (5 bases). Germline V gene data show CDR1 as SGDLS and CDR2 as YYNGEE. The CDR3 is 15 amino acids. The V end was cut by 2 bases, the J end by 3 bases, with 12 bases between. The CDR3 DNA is TGTGCCAGCAGCGTCGACAGTCAACCCAATCAGCCCCAGCATTTT. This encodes CASSVDSQPNQPQHF.